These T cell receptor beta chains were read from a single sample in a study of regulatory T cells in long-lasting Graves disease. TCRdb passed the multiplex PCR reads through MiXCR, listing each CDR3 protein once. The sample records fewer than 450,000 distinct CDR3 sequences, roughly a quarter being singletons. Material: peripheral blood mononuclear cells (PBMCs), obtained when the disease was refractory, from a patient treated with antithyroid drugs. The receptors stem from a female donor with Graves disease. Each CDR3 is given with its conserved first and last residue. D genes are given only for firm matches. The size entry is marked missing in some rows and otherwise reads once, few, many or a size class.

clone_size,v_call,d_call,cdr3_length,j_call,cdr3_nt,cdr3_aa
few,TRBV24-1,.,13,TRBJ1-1,TGTGCCACCAGTGATTGGGGTATTACTGAAGCTTTCTTT,CATSDWGITEAFF
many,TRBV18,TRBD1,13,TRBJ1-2,TGTGCCAGCTCACCAACGACAGGGGTTGGCTACACCTTC,CASSPTTGVGYTF
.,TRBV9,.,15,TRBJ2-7,TGTGCCAGCAGCGTAGAACGTGAGGGCCTTAACGAGCAGTACTTC,CASSVEREGLNEQYF
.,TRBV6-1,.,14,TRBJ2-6,TGTGCCAGCCAGCAAGGGTCTGGGGCCAACGTCCTGACTTTC,CASQQGSGANVLTF
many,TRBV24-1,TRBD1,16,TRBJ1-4,TGTGCCACCAGTGATCCGGGGACAGGGCCACGGGAAAAACTGTTTTTT,CATSDPGTGPREKLFF
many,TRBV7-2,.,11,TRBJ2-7,TGTGCCAGCAGCTTAGGACGGGAGCGGTACTTC,CASSLGRERYF
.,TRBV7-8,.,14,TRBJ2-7,TGTGCCAGCAGCTTGTCCGGGACCGCCTACGAGCAGTACTTC,CASSLSGTAYEQYF
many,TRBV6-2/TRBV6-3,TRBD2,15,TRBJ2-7,TGTGCCAGCAGTTACAGGCTAGCGGACTCCTACGAGCAGTACTTC,CASSYRLADSYEQYF
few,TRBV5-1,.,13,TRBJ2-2,TGCGCCAGCAGCGTCCTGCCCCCCGGGGAGCTGTTTTTT,CASSVLPPGELFF
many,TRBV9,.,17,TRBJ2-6,TGTGCCAGCAGGTCCCTCAGTTCTGATTCTGGGGCCAACGTCCTGACTTTC,CASRSLSSDSGANVLTF